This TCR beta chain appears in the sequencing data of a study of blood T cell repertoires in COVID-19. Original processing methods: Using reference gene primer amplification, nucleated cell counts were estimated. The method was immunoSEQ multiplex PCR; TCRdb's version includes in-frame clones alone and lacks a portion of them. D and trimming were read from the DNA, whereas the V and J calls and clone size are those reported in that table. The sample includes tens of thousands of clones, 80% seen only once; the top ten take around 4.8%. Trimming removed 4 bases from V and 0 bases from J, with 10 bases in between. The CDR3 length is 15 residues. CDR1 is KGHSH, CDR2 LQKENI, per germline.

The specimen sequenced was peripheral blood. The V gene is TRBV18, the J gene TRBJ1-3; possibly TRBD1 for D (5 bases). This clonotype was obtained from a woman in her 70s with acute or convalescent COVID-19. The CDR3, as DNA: TGTGCCAGCTCACAACAGGAGTCCTCTGGAAACACCATATATTTT. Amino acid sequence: CASSQQESSGNTIYF.